This T cell receptor beta chain appears in the sequencing data of a study of human T cells and chemical hapten exposure. Study-wide context: 0.01% DPC was applied to the upper back in patch tests, which were read at 6 days.

Specified time point: pre-sensitization, week 0. Stated treatment: therapeutic diphenylcyclopropenone sensitization with weekly scalp DPC. Losses at the gene ends were 2 bases for V and 4 bases for J; bases not matched to a gene: 9. Germline V gene sequence: CDR1 DFQATT, CDR2 SNEGSKA (reference sequence). This CDR3 has 15 amino acids. TCRdb reprocessed the RACE reads with MiXCR, giving one entry per CDR3 protein. This sample has more than 250,000 distinct CDR3 sequences; roughly 8.9% occur once, and the top ten carry about 2.5%. This sequence joins TRBV20-1 and TRBJ2-7; 9 bases are shared with TRBD2. The receptor comes from a middle-aged woman with alopecia areata. Some clones in this sample may be carry-over from other donors' samples. This specimen consisted of whole blood, obtained in connection with sensitization to the hapten diphenylcyclopropenone (DPC). CDR3 in amino acids: CSARPIAGVSYEQYF. In DNA form, the CDR3 reads TGCAGTGCTAGACCTATAGCGGGGGTCTCTTACGAGCAGTACTTC.